A single sample gave rise to the 20 T cell receptor beta chains below, sequenced in a study of shared clonotypes between healthy human individuals. Here immunoSEQ multiplex PCR was the method, and the copy in TCRdb shows in-frame clones only, minus some. The sample carries about 1,900,000 clones, just under 95% recorded once. CD45RO-negative, CCR7-selected cells formed the naive CD8 fraction, which excluded terminally differentiated effector memory CD45RA+ cells. The material sequenced was naive CD8+ T cells sorted from blood. These receptors were obtained from a man younger than 35 in good health.

V usage is TRBV6-5 and J usage is TRBJ1-1; D remains unclear. Per germline, CDR1 MNHEY and CDR2 SVGAGI. The CDR3 extends over 12 amino acids. The ends were cut back, 7 bases at V and 1 base at J, with 7 bases in the middle. CDR3 protein: CASTSRNTEAFF. CDR3 coding DNA: TGTGCCAGCACTAGTAGGAACACTGAAGCTTTCTTT.

The rearrangement joins TRBV27 to TRBJ2-5, with 8 bases lining up with TRBD1. The ends lost 3 bases at V and 5 bases at J; junction bases unmatched: 5. From germline, CDR1 is MNHEY and CDR2 SMNVEV (reference sequence). This CDR3 contains 14 residues. The CDR3 spells CASSFDRGLETQYF. As DNA, the CDR3 is TGTGCCAGCAGTTTCGACAGGGGATTGGAGACCCAGTACTTC.

This sequence joins TRBV4-3 and TRBJ1-1; possibly TRBD1 for D (5 bases). V was shortened by 4 bases and J by 6 bases, with 12 bases between the two germline ends. From germline, CDR1 is LGHNA and CDR2 YSLEER. The CDR3 spans 13 residues. The CDR3 loop is CASSPTLGAEAFF. CDR3 nucleotide sequence: TGCGCCAGCAGCCCAACTCTAGGGGCTGAAGCTTTCTTT.

The chain uses TRBV19 and TRBJ1-5; the D gene is possibly TRBD1 (5 bases). V was clipped by 5 bases and J by 3 bases, with 14 bases between them. The CDR3 has 15 residues. Germline V gene sequence: CDR1 LNHDA, CDR2 SQIVND (reference sequence). The CDR3 protein is CASSHQEGINQPQHF. In nucleotides, the CDR3 is TGTGCCAGTAGTCACCAGGAGGGGATCAATCAGCCCCAGCATTTT.

V is TRBV11-2 and J is TRBJ2-5; D is perhaps TRBD1 (7 bases). Looked up from germline, CDR1 is SGHAT and CDR2 is FQNNGV. This CDR3 region has 15 residues. Trimming took off 0 bases at V and 3 bases at J, with 11 bases between the two ends. The CDR3 reads CASSLEGRGEETQYF. Here the CDR3 DNA reads TGTGCCAGCAGCTTAGAGGGCAGGGGGGAAGAGACCCAGTACTTC.

As for this clone: Other DNA sequences of this sample code for an identical CDR3. J is TRBJ2-7 and V is TRBV6-5; D not certain. Germline values: CDR1 MNHEY, CDR2 SVGAGI. Deletions cut 6 bases from V and 0 bases from J, with 15 bases between. This CDR3 has 15 residues. The CDR3 sequence is CASSSLAESSYEQYF. The CDR3 nucleotides read TGTGCCAGCAGCTCCCTGGCGGAGAGCTCCTACGAGCAGTACTTC.

V is TRBV25-1 and J is TRBJ2-3; D gene uncertain. Germline lookup yields CDR1 MGHDK and CDR2 SYGVNS. V lost 8 bases, J lost 0 bases, and 15 bases lay in between. There are 15 residues in the CDR3. The CDR3 bases are TGTGCCAGCCGTTCCTTCGAGCGTAGCACAGATACGCAGTATTTT. This sequence encodes CASRSFERSTDTQYF.

The chain links TRBV7-2 to TRBJ1-4; D might be TRBD1 (6 bases). The CDR3 is 17 amino acids. V was trimmed by 5 bases and J by 0 bases, leaving 16 bases between them. Per germline, CDR1 SGHTA and CDR2 FQGNSA. CDR3 protein: CASSLRTALATNEKLFF. CDR3 nucleotide sequence: TGTGCCAGCAGCCTGCGGACAGCCCTTGCAACTAATGAAAAACTGTTTTTT.

This chain joins TRBV11-2 and TRBJ2-5; 11 bases match TRBD2. Germline CDR1 SGHAT, CDR2 FQNNGV. Losses at the gene ends were 2 bases for V and 5 bases for J; bases not matched to a gene: 10. This CDR3 is 17 amino acids long. The CDR3 is CASSLQPGTSGEETQYF. The DNA of the CDR3 is TGTGCCAGCAGCTTACAACCTGGGACTAGCGGAGAGGAGACCCAGTACTTC.

This chain joins TRBV9 and TRBJ2-5; TRBD1 might be the D (6 bases). The CDR3 length is 13 residues. V lost 4 bases and J 1 base, leaving 8 bases between the germline ends. Germline CDR1 reads SGDLS; CDR2 reads YYNGEE. The CDR3 DNA reads as TGTGCCAGCAGCCACAGGGCCCAAGAGACCCAGTACTTC. It encodes CASSHRAQETQYF.

The chain carries TRBV6-5 and TRBJ1-1, with D possibly being TRBD1 (6 bases). This CDR3 spans 14 amino acids. Trimming left V 4 bases short and J 1 base short, with 10 bases between. Germline V CDR1 and CDR2: MNHEY, SVGAGI. This CDR3 reads CASSSPTGNTEAFF. CDR3 in DNA: TGTGCCAGCAGTTCGCCGACAGGGAACACTGAAGCTTTCTTT.

V and J are TRBV6-4 and TRBJ2-3, with 8 bases that match TRBD2. CDR1 and CDR2 from the germline V gene are MRHNA and SNTAGT. Trimming cost V 9 bases and J 5 bases; bases outside gene matches: 16. The CDR3 has 16 residues. CDR3 coding DNA: TGTGCCAGTCCTTCAAACCCGGGACTAGGAAGAGATACGCAGTATTTT. Residues: CASPSNPGLGRDTQYF.

The J gene is TRBJ2-3, the V gene TRBV7-6; 8 bases align to TRBD2. Germline CDR1 reads SGHVS; CDR2 reads FNYEAQ. With V trimmed by 4 bases and J by 2 bases, 5 bases remained unmatched. This CDR3 is 15 amino acids long. The CDR3 protein is CASSSLAGNTDTQYF. Written as DNA, the CDR3 is TGTGCCAGCAGCTCCTTAGCGGGGAACACAGATACGCAGTATTTT.

The rearrangement joins TRBV4-1 to TRBJ2-5; TRBD2 might be the D (5 bases). The CDR3 consists of 18 residues. The V gene lost 0 bases and the J gene lost 0 bases, with 17 bases spanning the gap. Germline V lookup: CDR1 MGHRA, CDR2 YSYEKL. In DNA, the CDR3 is TGCGCCAGCAGCCAAGAGAGGGTGCCTACCCGGTACCAAGAGACCCAGTACTTC. Amino acid sequence: CASSQERVPTRYQETQYF.

The gene calls are TRBV7-2 and TRBJ2-2; D gene unclear. Trimming left V 1 base short and J 6 bases short, with 6 bases between. The germline CDR1 and CDR2 sequences are SGHTA and FQGNSA. The CDR3 consists of 13 residues. The CDR3 loop is CASSLGIPGELFF. The CDR3 nucleotides are TGTGCCAGCAGCTTAGGTATTCCCGGGGAGCTGTTTTTT.

This chain links TRBV15 with TRBJ2-5; D possibly matches TRBD1 or TRBD2 (5 bases each). Trimming cost V 3 bases and J 2 bases, with 19 bases left between them. CDR3 size: 17 residues. Germline V gene sequence: CDR1 LNHNV, CDR2 YYDKDF (reference sequence). The CDR3 nucleotides are TGTGCCACCAGCAGTGCGACTGGGGGTCCCTGGCAAGAGACCCAGTACTTC. It yields the protein CATSSATGGPWQETQYF. Complete variable domain (other parts from reference TRBV15 and TRBJ2-5): DAMVIQNPRYQVTQFGKPVTLSCSQTLNHNVMYWYQQKSSQAPKLLFHYYDKDFNNEADTPDNFQSRRPNTSFCFLDIRSPGLGDTAMYLCATSSATGGPWQETQYFGPGTRLLVL.

The gene calls are TRBV11-2 and TRBJ2-1, with D perhaps matching TRBD1 or TRBD2 (5 bases each). The germline V gene has CDR1 SGHAT and CDR2 FQNNGV. The V end lost 4 bases, the J end lost 9 bases, and 13 bases lay between the germline ends. The CDR3 consists of 13 residues. The CDR3 loop reads CASSSNWGSEQFF. The CDR3 nucleotides are TGTGCCAGCAGCTCAAACTGGGGGAGTGAGCAGTTCTTC.

V and J are TRBV7-9 and TRBJ1-3; D gene ambiguous. This CDR3 region has 14 residues. The germline CDR1 and CDR2 sequences are SEHNR and FQNEAQ (reference sequence). V was trimmed by 6 bases and J by 4 bases, leaving 13 bases between them. The chain's CDR3 is CASSPGPNGNTIYF. CDR3 DNA: TGTGCCAGCAGTCCAGGACCCAACGGAAACACCATATATTTT.

The chain employs TRBV5-1 and TRBJ2-2; 10 nucleotides line up with TRBD1. Losses at the gene ends were 6 bases for V and 5 bases for J; bases not matched to a gene: 4. The length of the CDR3 is 14 residues. The V gene's germline CDR1 is SGHRS and CDR2 YFSETQ. This CDR3 is CASNAGQGTGELFF. The DNA for the CDR3 is TGCGCCAGCAACGCGGGACAGGGGACCGGGGAGCTGTTTTTT.

This clone was observed once. This chain connects TRBV5-5 to TRBJ1-1, with D uncertain. The germline gives CDR1 SGHKS, CDR2 YYEKEE (reference sequence). The CDR3 is made up of 14 amino acids. Trimming stripped 0 bases from V and 5 bases from J, with 11 bases between. The CDR3 nucleotides are TGTGCCAGCAGCTTGGTGATAGCGGTGACTGAAGCTTTCTTT. Amino acid sequence: CASSLVIAVTEAFF.